The 20 T cell receptor beta chains listed next were all sequenced from one sample in a study of human T cells and chemical hapten exposure. From the 5' RACE reads, TCRdb called clonotypes with MiXCR, one entry per CDR3 protein. Altogether over 70,000 distinct CDR3 sequences are present, 15% to 20% being singletons, with the ten largest covering about 6.8%. Unfractionated whole blood yielded total RNA. The source is a female donor in good health.

This clonotype was seen a handful of times. V is TRBV10-2 and J is TRBJ1-4; 7 positions agree with TRBD1. Germline V lookup: CDR1 WSHSY, CDR2 SAAADI. This CDR3 is built from 12 residues. The trim removed 7 bases at V and 6 bases at J, leaving 2 bases unmatched. The CDR3 loop is CASKGQDEKLFF. DNA for the CDR3: TGCGCCAGCAAAGGACAGGATGAAAAACTGTTTTTT.

This clonotype occurred a few times. The V call is TRBV5-5, the J call TRBJ2-1; the D gene is possibly TRBD2 (6 bases). Germline loops: CDR1 SGHKS, CDR2 YYEKEE (reference sequence). The CDR3 covers 15 residues. V was pared by 1 base and J by 9 bases, with 17 bases between. The CDR3 reads CASSLQGLKTFEQFF. The CDR3 DNA follows: TGTGCCAGCAGCTTGCAGGGACTCAAGACCTTTGAGCAGTTCTTC.

The rearrangement links TRBV9 to TRBJ1-4; 8 bases are shared with TRBD1. The CDR3 is made up of 15 amino acids. The V segment lost 4 bases and the J segment 7 bases; nucleotides outside the gene matches: 9. Germline values: CDR1 SGDLS, CDR2 YYNGEE. CDR3 coding DNA: TGTGCCAGCAGCTTCAGACAGGGGCGGGTTGAAAAACTGTTTTTT. Amino acids: CASSFRQGRVEKLFF.

The gene calls are TRBV5-1 and TRBJ2-3; 7 nucleotides agree with TRBD2. Trimming removed 1 base from V and 2 bases from J; junction bases left unmatched: 7. Per germline, CDR1 SGHRS and CDR2 YFSETQ. The CDR3 runs 16 residues. CDR3 protein: CASSLRAGDHTDTQYF. The CDR3 bases are TGCGCCAGCAGCTTGAGGGCGGGGGACCACACAGATACGCAGTATTTT.

This clonotype appeared many times. The chain has TRBV29-1 and TRBJ2-3; a possible D gene is TRBD2 (5 bases). V was pared by 6 bases and J by 4 bases, with 20 bases between. The CDR3 loop spans 15 amino acids. Germline V gives CDR1 SQVTM, CDR2 ANQGSEA. The CDR3 DNA reads as TGCAGCGTAGAGGGCGGAACAGTTGGGGCAGATACGCAGTATTTT. This codes for CSVEGGTVGADTQYF.

The chain recombines TRBV29-1 with TRBJ2-3, with 9 nucleotides matching TRBD1. The germline CDR1 and CDR2 sequences are SQVTM and ANQGSEA. The CDR3 covers 14 residues. Losses at the gene ends were 7 bases for V and 4 bases for J; bases not matched to a gene: 9. CDR3 nucleotides: TGCAGCGGTCTGGGACAGGGTGAAGCAGATACGCAGTATTTT. Its translation: CSGLGQGEADTQYF.

This clonotype was picked up a small number of times. This chain connects TRBV20-1 to TRBJ2-1; no clear D. Trimming took off 6 bases at V and 7 bases at J, with 13 bases between the two ends. This CDR3 spans 12 amino acids. Germline lookup yields CDR1 DFQATT and CDR2 SNEGSKA (reference sequence). DNA for the CDR3: TGCAGTGCGTCTGTTCGGGTGAATGAGCAGTTCTTC. Its translation: CSASVRVNEQFF.

This clonotype has more than one count but fewer than ten. The chain uses TRBV5-6 and TRBJ2-5, with TRBD2 as a possible D gene (5 bases). V dropped 2 bases and J dropped 5 bases, with 19 bases sitting between them. CDR1 SGHDT and CDR2 YYEEEE come from the germline V gene. The CDR3 spans 16 residues. The CDR3, as DNA: TGTGCCAGCAGCTTAGGCCCCCTAGCTCCTCAGGAGACCCAGTACTTC. Translation: CASSLGPLAPQETQYF.

A few counts support this clonotype. The J gene is TRBJ2-5, the V gene TRBV20-1; D is ambiguous. The CDR3 totals 13 residues. Between the trimmed V and J ends, which lost 2 bases and 4 bases, there was a span of 11 bases. Germline V CDR1 and CDR2: DFQATT, SNEGSKA (reference sequence). In DNA form, the CDR3 reads TGCAGTGCTAGACGATACGACCGAGAGACCCAGTACTTC. Translation gives CSARRYDRETQYF.

This clonotype was recorded at least ten times. V and J are TRBV20-1 and TRBJ1-5; possible D gene TRBD1, 6 bases. Trimming pared 4 bases from V and 4 bases from J, leaving 14 bases between. The CDR3 is 14 residues long. In germline, CDR1 is DFQATT, CDR2 SNEGSKA (reference sequence). CDR3 sequence reads: CSAKAGAPNQPQHF. The DNA of the CDR3 is TGCAGTGCTAAAGCGGGGGCGCCGAATCAGCCCCAGCATTTT.

This clonotype was observed a few times. V usage is TRBV29-1 and J usage is TRBJ2-6; D perhaps matches TRBD1 (6 bases). The V gene's germline CDR1 is SQVTM and CDR2 ANQGSEA. V was cut by 5 bases and J by 2 bases, with 13 bases left in between. The CDR3 consists of 15 residues. CDR3 coding DNA: TGCAGCGTTCCGTCAGGGGCTGCTGGGGCCAACGTCCTGACTTTC. It is translated as CSVPSGAAGANVLTF.

V gene TRBV6-5 combines with J gene TRBJ1-5, with D perhaps matching TRBD1 (5 bases). This CDR3 is built from 14 residues. V lost 4 bases and J lost 4, with 11 bases in between. CDR1 MNHEY and CDR2 SVGAGI come from the germline V gene. Here the CDR3 DNA reads TGTGCCAGCAGTTCCCCGGGACTTAATCAGCCCCAGCATTTT. Its translation: CASSSPGLNQPQHF.

V and J are TRBV28 and TRBJ2-5, with 7 bases aligning to TRBD2. Germline trimming cut 7 bases from V and 3 bases from J; bases unmatched to any gene: 11. The CDR3 extends over 15 amino acids. Germline-derived CDR1 and CDR2 are MDHEN and SYDVKM. DNA of the CDR3: TGTGCCAGCAACGAGGGAGGGCGTCACAAAGAGACCCAGTACTTC. This sequence encodes CASNEGGRHKETQYF.

This clonotype has just a few counts. This sequence joins TRBV7-2 and TRBJ2-3; 7 bases agree with TRBD2. Germline CDR1 reads SGHTA; CDR2 reads FQGNSA. After removal of 0 bases from V and 4 bases from J, the junction contained 7 bases not matched to a gene. CDR3 size: 16 residues. The chain's CDR3 is CASSLAGGRGSDTQYF. For the CDR3, the DNA is TGTGCCAGCAGCTTAGCTGGCGGGAGAGGGTCAGATACGCAGTATTTT.

The sample holds a few counts of this clonotype. The V gene is TRBV5-1, the J gene TRBJ1-4, with D possibly matching TRBD1 (5 bases). V lost 4 bases, J lost 6 bases, and 19 bases lay in between. Germline CDR1 reads SGHRS; CDR2 reads YFSETQ. This CDR3 spans 16 amino acids. The CDR3 loop is CASSPKAGDPYEKLFF. CDR3 nucleotide sequence: TGCGCCAGCAGCCCGAAAGCGGGGGATCCCTATGAAAAACTGTTTTTT.

This clonotype occurred a few times. This chain connects TRBV6-5 to TRBJ1-1; 8 bases fit TRBD1. The CDR3 has 14 residues. Germline loops: CDR1 MNHEY, CDR2 SVGAGI. The ends lost 2 bases at V and 12 bases at J; junction bases unmatched: 11. CDR3 residues: CASSYLQGATKTFF. The DNA for the CDR3 is TGTGCCAGCAGTTACCTTCAGGGGGCTACAAAAACTTTCTTT.

V is TRBV29-1 and J is TRBJ1-1; D not certain. V lost 7 bases and J lost 1, with 13 bases in between. Germline CDR1 and CDR2: SQVTM and ANQGSEA. CDR3 length equals 13 residues. The CDR3 here is CSALPDPNTEAFF. In DNA, the CDR3 is TGCAGCGCGCTTCCGGATCCGAACACTGAAGCTTTCTTT.

This clonotype was detected only a few times. The chain employs TRBV5-1 and TRBJ2-7; TRBD2 agrees at 7 bases. The CDR3 consists of 16 residues. Germline CDR1 is SGHRS and CDR2 is YFSETQ. The junction had 10 bases not matched to a gene; V was cut back by 0 bases and J by 4 bases. The chain's CDR3 is CASSLALAGAVYEQYF. The CDR3 region has the DNA TGCGCCAGCAGCTTGGCTCTGGCGGGAGCAGTATACGAGCAGTACTTC.

The gene calls are TRBV4-1 and TRBJ1-4; the match to TRBD1 covers 9 bases. The germline gives CDR1 MGHRA, CDR2 YSYEKL. The J segment lost 8 bases and the V segment lost 1 base, leaving 11 bases of the junction unmatched. This CDR3 region has 17 residues. In nucleotides, the CDR3 is TGCGCCAGCAGCCAAGTTGGCCGGGACAGGGTAGGCGAAAAACTGTTTTTT. Protein: CASSQVGRDRVGEKLFF.

This clonotype has more than one count but fewer than ten. The chain joins TRBV25-1 to TRBJ2-3; 8 bases match TRBD1. Germline trimming cut 4 bases from V and 4 bases from J; bases unmatched to any gene: 7. CDR3 length equals 15 residues. Per germline, CDR1 MGHDK and CDR2 SYGVNS. The CDR3 is CASSGDRRGADTQYF. CDR3 nucleotides: TGTGCCAGCAGTGGGGACAGGCGAGGAGCAGATACGCAGTATTTT.